Listed here are 28 T cell receptor beta chains from one sample, sequenced in a study of esophageal squamous cell carcinoma under preoperative chemotherapy. TCRdb re-derived calls from the PCR reads in MiXCR, one entry per CDR3 protein. This sample has roughly 32,000 distinct CDR3 sequences, with 45% to 55% found just once. Time point described: before preoperative PTX-NDP chemotherapy. Sample collection was performed from a patient given preoperative chemotherapy. These receptors all come from a human donor with esophageal squamous cell carcinoma. The donor label of this sample is uncertain.

Details on this clonotype: At one of its ends the junction is not consistent with the germline gene, which may arise from a read error. The chain's CDR3 is CARVSGQFAKNTQYF. The CDR3 DNA sequence: TGTGCCCGCGTCTCGGGGCAGTTTGCCAAAAACACTCAGTATTTC. V usage is TRBV11-2 and J usage is TRBJ2-4; D is possibly TRBD1 or TRBD2 (5 bases each). CDR1 is SGHAT, CDR2 FQNNGV, per germline. This CDR3 region has 15 residues.

This clonotype was counted between two and nine times. V is TRBV11-3 and J is TRBJ2-1; TRBD2 aligns across 7 bases. With 1 base clipped from V and 5 bases from J, the junction kept 8 bases outside the gene matches. Germline V gene data show CDR1 as SGHNT and CDR2 as YENEEA. This CDR3 is 16 amino acids long. CDR3 residues: CASSLVGGSAHNEQFF. CDR3 sequence (DNA): TGTGCCAGCAGCTTAGTGGGCGGGAGTGCCCACAATGAGCAGTTCTTC.

Points on this clonotype: Germline and junction disagree at one end, which may indicate a read error. CDR3 loop: CASSLLQRRATDTQYF. DNA of the CDR3: TGTGCCAGCAGCTTACTGCAGCGGCGAGCCACAGATACGCAGTACTTT. The chain employs TRBV7-9 and TRBJ2-3, with D tentatively TRBD2 (5 bases). The CDR3 has 16 amino acids. Germline V lookup: CDR1 SEHNR, CDR2 FQNEAQ (reference sequence).

V and J are TRBV12-3 or TRBV12-4 and TRBJ2-4; D is perhaps TRBD1 or TRBD2 (5 bases each). This CDR3 contains 14 residues. Trimming took off 11 bases at V and 13 bases at J, with 27 bases between the two ends. This chain's CDR3 is CACTSAGAKKIQYF. CDR3 coding DNA: TGTGCCTGTACCTCCGCCGGGGCCAAAAAGATCCAGTACTTC.

Comments on this clonotype: Relative to the germline gene, one junction end is altered; a read error may explain this. This chain joins TRBV7-7 and TRBJ2-3, with D perhaps being TRBD1 or TRBD2 (5 bases each). From germline, CDR1 is SSHAT and CDR2 FNYEAQ (reference sequence). The CDR3 has 13 residues. CDR3 sequence reads: CARGKGAADTQYF. CDR3 in DNA: TGTGCTAGGGGCAAGGGAGCCGCAGACACGCAGTATTTT.

This clonotype was recorded at least ten times. The V and J genes are TRBV24-1 and TRBJ2-5, with D possibly being TRBD2 (6 bases). V was cut by 4 bases and J by 2 bases, with 13 bases left in between. The CDR3 loop spans 15 amino acids. In germline, CDR1 is KGHDR, CDR2 SFDVKD. The CDR3 loop is CATSDPAGRQETQYF. In nucleotides, the CDR3 is TGTGCCACCAGTGACCCCGCGGGGCGGCAAGAGACCCAGTACTTC.

Notes on this clonotype: The junction differs from germline at one of its ends, possibly a read error. This rearrangement joins TRBV6-1 to TRBJ2-3, with 8 bases lining up with TRBD2. The CDR3 has 15 amino acids. The germline CDR1 and CDR2 sequences are MNHNS and SASEGT. The CDR3 bases are TGTGCCAGCGGGTTAGGAGCGGGAGAGCAAGATACGCAGTATTTC. This codes for CASGLGAGEQDTQYF.

The CDR3 loop is CASSRRQLSSYEQYF. CDR3 nucleotide sequence: TGCGCCAGCAGCCGTAGACAATTAAGCTCCTACGAGCAGTACTTC. The rearrangement joins TRBV4-1 to TRBJ2-5, with no clear D. The J call may be wrong; the DNA end is better matched by TRBJ2-7. The CDR3 is 15 residues long. Germline CDR1 reads MGHRA; CDR2 reads YSYEKL.

This clonotype came up many times. V is TRBV12-3 or TRBV12-4 and J is TRBJ1-6, with 10 bases fitting TRBD1. This CDR3 region has 14 residues. V lost 8 bases to trimming and J lost 7 bases; unmatched junction nucleotides: 5. The CDR3 spells CASSTGGENSPLHF. The CDR3, as DNA: TGTGCCAGCTCGACAGGGGGCGAAAATTCACCCCTCCACTTT.

On this clonotype: Germline is not matched at one junction end, which may reflect a read error. V gene TRBV11-3 combines with J gene TRBJ2-4; 8 bases line up with TRBD2. CDR1 and CDR2 (germline): SGHNT, YENEEA. This CDR3 spans 14 amino acids. The CDR3 DNA reads as TGCGGCAGCACGGGGGGGGGGGCCAAAAACATGCAGTACTTC. As protein: CGSTGGGAKNMQYF.

This clonotype has at least ten counts. V usage is TRBV5-6 and J usage is TRBJ2-5; D is perhaps TRBD1 or TRBD2 (5 bases each). This CDR3 spans 16 amino acids. In germline, CDR1 is SGHDT, CDR2 YYEEEE. The ends were cut back, 4 bases at V and 5 bases at J, with 21 bases in the middle. For the CDR3, the DNA is TGTGCCAGCAGCCCACGTTTAGGGGCCCCGGGGGAGACCCAGTACTTC. Its protein product is CASSPRLGAPGETQYF.

This clonotype was seen only a few times. V usage is TRBV7-6 and J usage is TRBJ2-1; no definite D call. Per the germline V gene, CDR1 is SGHVS and CDR2 is FNYEAQ. There are 17 residues in the CDR3. V was pared by 5 bases and J by 6 bases, with 23 bases between. The CDR3 loop reads CASSPTQGPGFLNEQFF. The CDR3, as DNA: TGTGCCAGCAGCCCTACTCAAGGACCCGGGTTCCTCAATGAGCAGTTCTTC.

A word on this clonotype: Lacking the conserved final phenylalanine or tryptophan, this CDR3 likely reflects a read error. The DNA is left out, because the CDR3 cannot be placed on it with certainty; the CDR3 is given as TCRdb lists it. The chain is built from TRBV7-6 and TRBJ2-5; the DNA was not used to check the table's D call, TRBD1. Germline loops: CDR1 SGHVS, CDR2 FNYEAQ. The CDR3 spans 15 residues, counting both ends. This CDR3 is CASSLTLGSQATRHL.

The V call is TRBV15, the J call TRBJ2-5, with D perhaps TRBD2 (5 bases). Trimming stripped 0 bases from V and 7 bases from J, with 6 bases between. The CDR3 consists of 12 residues. Germline values: CDR1 LNHNV, CDR2 YYDKDF (reference sequence). CDR3 DNA sequence: TGTGCCACCAGCAGAGATCGGGGGACCCAGTACTTC. Translated: CATSRDRGTQYF.

The J gene is TRBJ2-5, the V gene TRBV15; 11 nucleotides align to TRBD1. The CDR3 is 17 residues long. Trimming removed 4 bases from V and 5 bases from J; junction bases left unmatched: 12. Looked up from germline, CDR1 is LNHNV and CDR2 is YYDKDF (reference sequence). The CDR3 nucleotides are TGTGCCACCAGCAATTATCCGGGACAGGGGGTGGCGGAGACCCAGTACTTC. Translated, it gives CATSNYPGQGVAETQYF.

V gene TRBV12-3 or TRBV12-4 combines with J gene TRBJ2-3; D is perhaps TRBD1 or TRBD2 (6 bases each). V gave up 4 bases and J gave up 2 bases, with 13 bases separating them. The CDR3 spans 15 residues. CDR3 in DNA: TGTGCCAGCAGTTCGACAGGAGGGGTCACAGATACGCAGTATTTT. It codes for CASSSTGGVTDTQYF.

The chain employs TRBV7-6 and TRBJ2-5; D is ambiguous. Trimming removed 1 base at V and 1 base at J, with 7 bases between. The CDR3 sequence is 14 residues long. The germline CDR1 and CDR2 sequences are SGHVS and FNYEAQ. The chain's CDR3 is CASSLVQGQETQYF. The CDR3 coding sequence is TGTGCCAGCAGCTTAGTTCAAGGCCAAGAGACCCAGTACTTC.

As regards this clonotype: This sequence may be a read error, since a much larger clone differs from it by one base. This chain uses TRBV7-6 with TRBJ2-1; the match to TRBD2 covers 8 bases. The CDR3 totals 14 residues. CDR1 is SGHVS and CDR2 is FNYEAQ in the germline V gene. J lost 10 bases, V lost 4 bases, and 9 bases had no gene match. The DNA for the CDR3 is TGTGCCAGCAGCTCGTCGGGGGGGTCCTACGAGCAGTTCTTC. Translated: CASSSSGGSYEQFF.

V gene TRBV7-3 combines with J gene TRBJ2-3; 7 positions agree with TRBD2. The tail of the sequence fits TRBJ2-7 better, so the J call may be wrong. The germline V gene encodes CDR1 SGHTA and CDR2 FQGTGA. The CDR3 totals 14 residues. The CDR3 loop is CASSPTSENNEQYF. In nucleotides, the CDR3 is TGTGCCAGCAGCCCAACTAGCGAAAACAATGAGCAGTACTTC.

V gene TRBV6-1 combines with J gene TRBJ2-3; 7 bases agree with TRBD1. This CDR3 contains 15 residues. V shed 6 bases, J shed 6 bases, and the junction held 12 bases outside the gene matches. The germline gives CDR1 MNHNS, CDR2 SASEGT. The CDR3 spells CASSLGQVNTDTQYF. The DNA of the CDR3 is TGTGCCAGCAGCCTCGGACAGGTGAACACCGATACGCAGTATTTT.

In its sample, this clonotype was seen many times. The chain employs TRBV4-2 and TRBJ2-7; 8 positions agree with TRBD1. V shed 1 base and J 4 bases; nucleotides not matched to a gene: 3. Looked up from germline, CDR1 is LGHNA and CDR2 is YNFKEQ. The CDR3 runs 14 residues. The CDR3 reads CASSQATGAYEQYF. As DNA, the CDR3 is TGTGCCAGCAGCCAAGCGACAGGGGCGTACGAGCAGTACTTC.

The table lists this clonotype with a count of one. The CDR3 here is CASSPGGPSTGEQYF. CDR3 bases: TGTGCCAGCAGCCCGGGGGGTCCCAGCACCGGTGAGCAGTATTTT. The rearrangement uses TRBV7-8 and TRBJ2-2; 7 bases are a match to TRBD2. The J call is in doubt because the DNA end fits TRBJ2-3 better. The CDR3 totals 15 residues. Looked up from germline, CDR1 is SGHVS and CDR2 is FQNEAQ.

The rearrangement links TRBV10-3 to TRBJ1-3; possible D gene TRBD1, 5 bases. Germline CDR1 reads ENHRY; CDR2 reads SYGVKD. The CDR3 length is 13 residues. V dropped 6 bases and J dropped 8 bases, with 14 bases sitting between them. CDR3 nucleotide sequence: TGTGCCATCAGCAGGGACCGGGGAGACACCATATATTTT. Its translation: CAISRDRGDTIYF.

This clonotype was found many times. The chain couples TRBV19 to TRBJ2-3; a weak D match, TRBD2 (6 bases). The CDR3 extends over 16 amino acids. The V end lost 7 bases, the J end lost 4 bases, and 21 bases lay between the germline ends. In germline, CDR1 is LNHDA, CDR2 SQIVND (reference sequence). The CDR3 region is CASTDYGTGFADTQYF. The CDR3 nucleotides read TGTGCCAGTACCGATTATGGGACTGGCTTCGCAGATACGCAGTATTTT.

This clonotype was detected ten times or more. V gene TRBV5-6 combines with J gene TRBJ2-3; TRBD1 matches at 7 bases. The CDR3 sequence is 13 residues long. Germline CDR1 and CDR2: SGHDT and YYEEEE. Trimming took 4 bases from V and 5 from J; bases not matched to a gene: 4. CDR3 DNA sequence: TGTGCCAGCAGCACTACAGGGGTAGATACGCAGTATTTT. Translated, it gives CASSTTGVDTQYF.

A word on this clonotype: At one end the junction does not follow the germline gene, possibly because of a read error. This chain links TRBV7-8 with TRBJ2-5; the D is unclear. The CDR3 runs 16 residues. Germline assignment: CDR1 SGHVS and CDR2 FQNEAQ. The CDR3 nucleotides are TGTGCCAGCAGGGTAGACGCTGGACGTAGCCCAGATACCCAGTATTTC. Translating it yields CASRVDAGRSPDTQYF.

The chain joins TRBV7-6 to TRBJ2-3; D is unresolved. The V gene lost 2 bases and the J gene lost 2 bases, with 11 bases spanning the gap. Germline V gene lookup returns CDR1 SGHVS and CDR2 FNYEAQ. The CDR3 has 15 amino acids. CDR3 DNA sequence: TGTGCCAGCAGCTTATATGGGCTGCTCACAGATACGCAGTATTTT. Encoded protein: CASSLYGLLTDTQYF.

There are many counts of this clonotype. The genes are TRBV6-1 and TRBJ1-5; 9 bases match TRBD1. Germline V gives CDR1 MNHNS, CDR2 SASEGT. The CDR3 contains 16 residues. V lost 5 bases and J lost 0; bases outside the gene matches: 5. The CDR3 loop reads CASSPWTGASNQPQHF. The CDR3 DNA sequence: TGTGCCAGCAGTCCCTGGACAGGGGCTAGCAATCAGCCCCAGCATTTT.